The rows below give T cell receptor beta chains drawn from one sample of a study of OX40 agonist ivuxolimab in advanced cancers. Profiling relied on immunoSEQ multiplex PCR, and the TCRdb table lists in-frame clones only, not all of them. The sample consists of tens of thousands of clones, about nine tenths of them appearing once. The source was CD4+ or CD8+ T cells sorted from blood, collected in a trial of the OX40 agonist ivuxolimab. The receptor source for this set is an adult with an advanced solid tumor such as melanoma, head and neck, liver or kidney cancer. CDR3s include the opening cysteine and the closing phenylalanine or tryptophan. The order of the fields is V gene, clone size, D gene, J gene, CDR3 protein, CDR3 DNA. D genes are given only for firm matches. Clone size is not always given. Where it is, it says once, few, many or a class for expanded clones.

>TRBV5-5|NA|NA|TRBJ1-2
CASSPRLLNYGYTF
TGTGCCAGCAGCCCCAGACTATTAAACTATGGCTACACCTTC
>TRBV6-6|once|NA|TRBJ2-3
CASSYSKAIDTQYF
TGTGCCAGCAGTTACTCGAAAGCAATAGATACGCAGTATTTT
>TRBV19|NA|TRBD1|TRBJ1-2
CASSISGTGGRHYGYTF
TGTGCCAGTAGTATATCCGGGACAGGGGGCCGTCACTATGGCTACACCTTC
>TRBV15|NA|NA|TRBJ1-5
CATSTRTGNQPQHF
TGTGCCACCAGCACCCGGACTGGCAATCAGCCCCAGCATTTT
>TRBV6-6|NA|NA|TRBJ2-5
CASSREETQYF
TGTGCCAGCAGCAGAGAAGAGACCCAGTACTTC
>TRBV5-1|NA|NA|TRBJ1-3
CASSLDSWRGNTIYF
TGCGCCAGCAGCTTGGACAGCTGGCGGGGAAACACCATATATTTT
>TRBV28|few|NA|TRBJ1-6
CASSLNRFFHF
TGTGCCAGCAGTTTGAACAGGTTCTTTCACTTT
>TRBV27|once|TRBD2|TRBJ2-1
CASSLSAGGSYNEQFF
TGTGCCAGCAGTTTATCGGCGGGGGGCTCCTACAATGAGCAGTTCTTC
>TRBV30|NA|TRBD1|TRBJ1-1
CAWSVGQGGTEAFF
TGTGCCTGGAGTGTCGGACAGGGGGGCACTGAAGCTTTCTTT
>TRBV4-1|NA|TRBD1|TRBJ1-2
CASSQESPGGGGYTF
TGCGCCAGCAGCCAAGAATCTCCAGGGGGGGGTGGCTACACCTTC
>TRBV27|NA|NA|TRBJ1-2
CASSFGARHGYTF
TGTGCCAGCAGTTTCGGGGCGCGCCATGGCTACACCTTC
>TRBV7-9|NA|TRBD1|TRBJ2-5
CASSLGGVETQYF
TGTGCCAGCAGTTTAGGGGGCGTGGAGACCCAGTACTTC
>TRBV5-1|NA|TRBD1|TRBJ2-3
CASRRDRGWTDTQYF
TGCGCCAGCCGCCGGGACAGGGGTTGGACAGATACGCAGTATTTT
>TRBV7-2|NA|NA|TRBJ1-1
CASSTQGNTEAFF
TGTGCCAGCAGCACTCAGGGTAACACTGAAGCTTTCTTT
>TRBV7-3|NA|NA|TRBJ2-2
CASSLEGSYTGELFF
TGTGCCAGCAGCTTAGAGGGATCGTACACCGGGGAGCTGTTTTTT
>TRBV7-2|NA|NA|TRBJ2-5
CASSPQSGVRETQYF
TGTGCCAGCAGCCCCCAGTCGGGGGTTCGGGAGACCCAGTACTTC
>TRBV11-3|NA|NA|TRBJ1-5
CASSYDSDNQPQHF
TGTGCCAGCAGTTACGACAGCGATAATCAGCCCCAGCATTTT
>TRBV2|NA|NA|TRBJ1-6
CASSVWNSPLHF
TGTGCCAGCAGTGTATGGAATTCACCCCTCCACTTT
>TRBV30|NA|TRBD1|TRBJ1-6
CACIQGRGRYSPLHF
TGTGCCTGCATACAGGGGAGAGGGAGATATTCACCCCTCCACTTT
>TRBV5-6|NA|TRBD2|TRBJ2-3
CASSYSGGGDTQYF
TGTGCCAGCAGCTATAGCGGGGGAGGAGATACGCAGTATTTT
>TRBV5-1|NA|TRBD1|TRBJ1-1
CASSLPGTGNTEAFF
TGCGCCAGCAGCTTGCCAGGGACAGGGAACACTGAAGCTTTCTTT
>TRBV7-9|NA|NA|TRBJ1-3
CASSLGQPPSGNTIYF
TGTGCCAGCAGCTTAGGGCAGCCTCCCTCTGGAAACACCATATATTTT
>TRBV18|once|TRBD1|TRBJ1-2
CASTDDRGGGYTF
TGTGCCAGCACTGACGACAGGGGAGGAGGCTACACCTTC
>TRBV7-8|NA|NA|TRBJ1-4
CASSFTGLKEKLFF
TGTGCCAGCAGCTTTACAGGGTTGAAGGAAAAACTGTTTTTT
>TRBV5-1|NA|NA|TRBJ2-6
CASSTGSGANVLTF
TGCGCCAGTTCCACGGGCTCTGGGGCCAACGTCCTGACTTTC
>TRBV4-1|NA|NA|TRBJ1-1
CASSQQGMNTEAFF
TGCGCCAGCAGCCAACAGGGTATGAACACTGAAGCTTTCTTT
>TRBV6-1|few|NA|TRBJ1-6
CASSRTAIHF
TGTGCCAGCAGTCGGACGGCAATCCACTTT
>TRBV11-2|NA|NA|TRBJ1-1
CASSLAGGRNTEAFF
TGTGCCAGCAGCTTAGCCGGGGGCAGGAACACTGAAGCTTTCTTT
>TRBV5-6|NA|TRBD2|TRBJ2-3
CASSRLLAGDRTDTQYF
TGTGCCAGCAGCCGACTGCTAGCGGGGGACCGCACAGATACGCAGTATTTT
>TRBV6-4|few|NA|TRBJ1-6
CASSATRESPLHF
TGTGCCAGCAGCGCCACGCGGGAATCACCCCTCCACTTT
>TRBV18|NA|NA|TRBJ2-1
CASSPRNTYNEQFF
TGTGCCAGCTCACCCCGTAACACTTACAATGAGCAGTTCTTC
>TRBV29-1|NA|TRBD2|TRBJ2-3
CSVGTSGPTDTQYF
TGCAGCGTGGGGACTAGCGGACCCACAGATACGCAGTATTTT
>TRBV28|NA|NA|TRBJ1-2
CASSSEQRYGYTF
TGTGCCAGCAGTTCGGAACAGCGATATGGCTACACCTTC
>TRBV15|NA|NA|TRBJ2-2
CATSRELRRNTGELFF
TGTGCCACCAGCAGAGAACTGAGGAGGAACACCGGGGAGCTGTTTTTT
>TRBV7-3|NA|NA|TRBJ2-5
CASSLGASLGQETQYF
TGTGCCAGCAGCTTAGGGGCCAGCCTCGGCCAAGAGACCCAGTACTTC
>TRBV2|NA|NA|TRBJ1-1
CASRHLGQGRTEAFF
TGTGCCAGCAGACATCTAGGGCAGGGGAGAACTGAAGCTTTCTTT
>TRBV4-1|NA|TRBD1|TRBJ1-4
CASSQAPGQANEKLFF
TGCGCCAGCAGCCAGGCCCCGGGACAGGCTAATGAAAAACTGTTTTTT
>TRBV9|once|TRBD1|TRBJ1-6
CASSTAGGFNNSPLHF
TGTGCCAGCAGCACTGCAGGGGGCTTTAATAATTCACCCCTCCACTTT